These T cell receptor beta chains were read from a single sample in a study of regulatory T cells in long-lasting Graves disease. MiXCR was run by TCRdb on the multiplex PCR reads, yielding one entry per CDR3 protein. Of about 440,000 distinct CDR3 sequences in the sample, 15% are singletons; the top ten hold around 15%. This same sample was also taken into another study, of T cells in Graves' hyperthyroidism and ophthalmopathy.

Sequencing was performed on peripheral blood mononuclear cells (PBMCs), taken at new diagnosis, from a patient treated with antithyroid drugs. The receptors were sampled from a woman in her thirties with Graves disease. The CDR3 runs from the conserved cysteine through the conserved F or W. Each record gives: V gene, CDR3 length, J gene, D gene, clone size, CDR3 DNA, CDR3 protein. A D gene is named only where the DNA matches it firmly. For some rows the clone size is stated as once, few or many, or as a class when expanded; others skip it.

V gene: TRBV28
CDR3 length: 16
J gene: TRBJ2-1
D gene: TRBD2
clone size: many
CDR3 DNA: TGTGCCAGCAGTTTCCCGACTAGCGGGACTTACAATGAGCAGTTCTTC
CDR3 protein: CASSFPTSGTYNEQFF

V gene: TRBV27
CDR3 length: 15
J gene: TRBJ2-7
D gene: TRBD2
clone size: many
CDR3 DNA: TGTGCCAGCAGTCAGACTAGCGGCTACTCCTACGAGCAGTACTTC
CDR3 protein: CASSQTSGYSYEQYF

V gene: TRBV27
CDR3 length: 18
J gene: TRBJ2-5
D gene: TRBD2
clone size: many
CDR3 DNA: TGTGCCAGCAGTTTACGCCCCCAGGTGGGGGAGGGCCAAGAGACCCAGTACTTC
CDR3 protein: CASSLRPQVGEGQETQYF

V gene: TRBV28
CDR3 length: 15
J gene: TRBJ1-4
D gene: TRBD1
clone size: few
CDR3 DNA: TGTGCCAGCAGTCCAGGGGACAGCTCGAATGAAAAACTGTTTTTT
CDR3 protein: CASSPGDSSNEKLFF

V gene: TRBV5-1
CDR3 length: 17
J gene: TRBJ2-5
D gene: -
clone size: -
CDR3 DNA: TGCGCCAGCAGCCCCTCTCTGATCCCTACCTACCAAGAGACCCAGTACTTC
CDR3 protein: CASSPSLIPTYQETQYF

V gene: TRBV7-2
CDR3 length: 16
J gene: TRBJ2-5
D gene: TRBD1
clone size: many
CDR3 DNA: TGTGCCAGCAGCTTAGCAGCCGGACAGGGTGGAGAGACCCAGTACTTC
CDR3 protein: CASSLAAGQGGETQYF

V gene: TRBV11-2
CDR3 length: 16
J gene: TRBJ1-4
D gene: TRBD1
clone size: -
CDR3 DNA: TGTGCCAGCAGCTCCGGGACAGGGTCAACTAATGAAAAACTGTTTTTT
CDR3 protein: CASSSGTGSTNEKLFF

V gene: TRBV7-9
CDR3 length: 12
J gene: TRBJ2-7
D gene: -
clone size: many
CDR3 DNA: TGTGCCAGCAGCTTAGCTACTAGCGAGCAGTACTTC
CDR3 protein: CASSLATSEQYF

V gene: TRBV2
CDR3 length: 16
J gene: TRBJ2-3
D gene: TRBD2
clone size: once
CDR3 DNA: TGTGCCAGCAGCAAGGGGACTAGCCTTCTTTCAGATACGCAGTATTTT
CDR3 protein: CASSKGTSLLSDTQYF

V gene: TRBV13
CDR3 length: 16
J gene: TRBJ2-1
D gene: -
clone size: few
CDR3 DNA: TGTGCCAGCAGCTTCTACGTGGGGAGCTCCTACAATGAGCAGTTCTTC
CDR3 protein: CASSFYVGSSYNEQFF

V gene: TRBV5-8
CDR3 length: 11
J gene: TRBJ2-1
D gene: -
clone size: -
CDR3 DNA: TGTGCCAGCAGAGTCTACGATGAGCAGTTCTTC
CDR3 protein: CASRVYDEQFF

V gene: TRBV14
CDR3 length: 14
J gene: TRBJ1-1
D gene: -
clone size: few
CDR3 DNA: TGTGCCAGCAGCCCTTGGGGACGGAACACTGAAGCTTTCTTT
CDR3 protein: CASSPWGRNTEAFF

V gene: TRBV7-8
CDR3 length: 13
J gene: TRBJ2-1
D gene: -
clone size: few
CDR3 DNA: TGTGCCAGCAGCTTCTTTCGAAGCAATGAGCAGTTCTTC
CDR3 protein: CASSFFRSNEQFF

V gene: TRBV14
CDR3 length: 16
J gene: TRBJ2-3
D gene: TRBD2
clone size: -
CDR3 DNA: TGTGCCAGCAGCCATGGACTAGCTCCAAGCACAGATACGCAGTATTTT
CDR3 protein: CASSHGLAPSTDTQYF

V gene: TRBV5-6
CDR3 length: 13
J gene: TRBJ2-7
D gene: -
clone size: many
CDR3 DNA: TGTGCCAGCAGCTTGGGGAGGTCGGACGAGCAGTACTTC
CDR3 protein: CASSLGRSDEQYF